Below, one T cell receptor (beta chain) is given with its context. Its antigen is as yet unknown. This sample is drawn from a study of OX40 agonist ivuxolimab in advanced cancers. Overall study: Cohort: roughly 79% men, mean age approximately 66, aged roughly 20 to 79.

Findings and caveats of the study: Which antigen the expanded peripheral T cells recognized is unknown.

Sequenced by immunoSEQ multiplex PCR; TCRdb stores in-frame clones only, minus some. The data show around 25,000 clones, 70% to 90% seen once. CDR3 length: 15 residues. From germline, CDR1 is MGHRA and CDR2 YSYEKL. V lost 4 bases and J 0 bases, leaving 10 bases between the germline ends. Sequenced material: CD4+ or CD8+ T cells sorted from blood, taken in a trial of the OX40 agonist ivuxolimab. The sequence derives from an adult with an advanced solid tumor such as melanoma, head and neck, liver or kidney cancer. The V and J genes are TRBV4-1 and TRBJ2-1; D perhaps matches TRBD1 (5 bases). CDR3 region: CASSPRGSSYNEQFF. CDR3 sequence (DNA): TGCGCCAGCAGCCCAAGGGGTAGCTCCTACAATGAGCAGTTCTTC.